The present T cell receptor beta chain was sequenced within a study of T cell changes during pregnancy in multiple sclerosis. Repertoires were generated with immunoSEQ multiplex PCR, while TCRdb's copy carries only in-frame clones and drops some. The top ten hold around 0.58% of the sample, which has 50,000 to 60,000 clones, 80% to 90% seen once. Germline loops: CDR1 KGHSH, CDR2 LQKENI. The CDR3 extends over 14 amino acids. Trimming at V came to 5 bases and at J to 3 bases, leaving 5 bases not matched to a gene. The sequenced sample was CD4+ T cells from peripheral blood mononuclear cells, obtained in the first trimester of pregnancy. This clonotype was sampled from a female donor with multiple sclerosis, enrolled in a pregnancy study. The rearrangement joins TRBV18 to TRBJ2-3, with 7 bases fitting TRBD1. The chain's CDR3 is CASSGDRLTDTQYF. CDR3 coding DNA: TGTGCCAGCTCAGGGGACAGACTAACAGATACGCAGTATTTT.